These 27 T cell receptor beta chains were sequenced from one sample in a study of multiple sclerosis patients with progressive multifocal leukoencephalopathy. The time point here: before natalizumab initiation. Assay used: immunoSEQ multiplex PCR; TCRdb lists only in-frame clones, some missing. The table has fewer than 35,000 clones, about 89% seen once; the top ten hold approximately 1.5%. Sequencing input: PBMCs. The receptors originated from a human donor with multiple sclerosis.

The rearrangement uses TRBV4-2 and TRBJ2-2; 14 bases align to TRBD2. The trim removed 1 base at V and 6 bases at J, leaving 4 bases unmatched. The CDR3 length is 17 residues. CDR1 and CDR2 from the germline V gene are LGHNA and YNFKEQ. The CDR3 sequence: CASSQAPTSGRAGELFF. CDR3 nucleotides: TGTGCCAGCAGCCAAGCCCCGACTAGCGGGAGGGCCGGGGAGCTGTTTTTT.

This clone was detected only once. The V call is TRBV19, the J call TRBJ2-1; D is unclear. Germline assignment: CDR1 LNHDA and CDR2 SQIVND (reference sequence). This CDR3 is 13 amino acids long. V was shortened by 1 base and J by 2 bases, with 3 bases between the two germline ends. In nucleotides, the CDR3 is TGTGCCAGTAGTATAGTGACCTACAATGAGCAGTTCTTC. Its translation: CASSIVTYNEQFF.

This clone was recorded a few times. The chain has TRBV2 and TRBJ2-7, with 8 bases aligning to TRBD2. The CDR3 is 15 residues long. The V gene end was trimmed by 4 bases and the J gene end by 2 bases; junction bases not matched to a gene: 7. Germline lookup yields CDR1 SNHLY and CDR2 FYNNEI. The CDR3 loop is CASSGSGGYPYEQYF. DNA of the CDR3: TGTGCCAGCAGTGGGAGCGGGGGTTACCCCTACGAGCAGTACTTC.

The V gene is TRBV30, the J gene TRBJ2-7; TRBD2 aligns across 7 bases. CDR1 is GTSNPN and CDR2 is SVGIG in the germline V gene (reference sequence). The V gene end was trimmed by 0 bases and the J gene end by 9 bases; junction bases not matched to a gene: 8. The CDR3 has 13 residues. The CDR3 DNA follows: TGTGCCTGGAGTGTGGCGGGAGTTGAAGCGCAGTACTTC. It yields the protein CAWSVAGVEAQYF.

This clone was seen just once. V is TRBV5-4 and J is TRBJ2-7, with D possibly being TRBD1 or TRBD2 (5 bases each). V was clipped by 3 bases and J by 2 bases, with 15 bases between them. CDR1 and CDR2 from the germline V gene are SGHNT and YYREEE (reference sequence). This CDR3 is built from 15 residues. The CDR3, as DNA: TGTGCCAGCAGCTCGGGCGGACACGGGGCCTACGAGCAGTACTTC. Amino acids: CASSSGGHGAYEQYF.

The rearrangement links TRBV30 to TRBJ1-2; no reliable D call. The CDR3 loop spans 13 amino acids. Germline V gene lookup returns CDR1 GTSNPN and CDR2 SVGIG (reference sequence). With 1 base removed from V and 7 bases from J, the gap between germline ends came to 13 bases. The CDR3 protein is CAWSETSKGGYTF. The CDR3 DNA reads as TGTGCCTGGAGTGAGACCTCGAAGGGTGGCTACACCTTC.

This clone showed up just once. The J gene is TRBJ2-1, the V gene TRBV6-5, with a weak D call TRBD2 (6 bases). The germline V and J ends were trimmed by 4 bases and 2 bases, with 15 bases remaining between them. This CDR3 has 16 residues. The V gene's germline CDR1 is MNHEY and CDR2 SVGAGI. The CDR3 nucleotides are TGTGCCAGCAGTTCCCTAGGGCTAGCGCCCTACAATGAGCAGTTCTTC. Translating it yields CASSSLGLAPYNEQFF.

The CDR3 DNA sequence: TGTGCCAGCAGAGACGGGAGGTCCCATGAGCAGTTCTTC. Its translation is CASRDGRSHEQFF. The genes are TRBV2 and TRBJ2-1, with 7 bases aligning to TRBD2. This CDR3 spans 13 amino acids. Per the germline V gene, CDR1 is SNHLY and CDR2 is FYNNEI. V shed 6 bases and J 8 bases; nucleotides not matched to a gene: 7. Based on the CDR3 plus reference TRBV2 and TRBJ2-1, the full variable domain is EPEVTQTPSHQVTQMGQEVILRCVPISNHLYFYWYRQILGQKVEFLVSFYNNEISEKSEIFDDQFSVERPDGSNFTLKIRSTKLEDSAMYFCASRDGRSHEQFFGPGTRLTVL.

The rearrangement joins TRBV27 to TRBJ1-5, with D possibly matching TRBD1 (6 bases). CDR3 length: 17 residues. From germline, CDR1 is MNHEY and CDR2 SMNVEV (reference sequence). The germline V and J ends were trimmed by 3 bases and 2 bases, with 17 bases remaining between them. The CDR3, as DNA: TGTGCCAGCAGTTTCAATGGCGGACAGAAGGGCAATCAGCCCCAGCATTTT. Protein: CASSFNGGQKGNQPQHF.

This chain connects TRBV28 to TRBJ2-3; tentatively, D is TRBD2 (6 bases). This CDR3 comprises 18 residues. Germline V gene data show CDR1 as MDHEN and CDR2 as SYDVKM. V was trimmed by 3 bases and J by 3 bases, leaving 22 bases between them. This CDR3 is CASSFPAQGGGGTDTQYF. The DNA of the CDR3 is TGTGCCAGCAGTTTCCCCGCCCAGGGAGGAGGAGGGACAGATACGCAGTATTTT.

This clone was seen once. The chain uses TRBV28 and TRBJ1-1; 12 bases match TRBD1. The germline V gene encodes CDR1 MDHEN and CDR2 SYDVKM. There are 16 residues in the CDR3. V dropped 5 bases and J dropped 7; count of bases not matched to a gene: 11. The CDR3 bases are TGTGCCAGCAGTCCAACGCCCGGGACAGGGGGCAGTGAAGCTTTCTTT. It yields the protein CASSPTPGTGGSEAFF.

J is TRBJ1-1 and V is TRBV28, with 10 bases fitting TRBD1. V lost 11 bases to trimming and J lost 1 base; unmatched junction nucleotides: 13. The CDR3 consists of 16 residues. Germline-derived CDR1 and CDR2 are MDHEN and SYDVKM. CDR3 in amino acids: CAAHVGTGDRNTEAFF. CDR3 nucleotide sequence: TGTGCCGCGCACGTCGGGACAGGGGATCGGAACACTGAAGCTTTCTTT.

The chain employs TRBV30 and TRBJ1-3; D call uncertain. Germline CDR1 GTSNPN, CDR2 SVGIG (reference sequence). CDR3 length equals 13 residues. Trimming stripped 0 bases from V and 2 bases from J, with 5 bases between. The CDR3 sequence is CAWSVQTGNTIYF. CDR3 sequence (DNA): TGTGCCTGGAGTGTACAGACTGGAAACACCATATATTTT.

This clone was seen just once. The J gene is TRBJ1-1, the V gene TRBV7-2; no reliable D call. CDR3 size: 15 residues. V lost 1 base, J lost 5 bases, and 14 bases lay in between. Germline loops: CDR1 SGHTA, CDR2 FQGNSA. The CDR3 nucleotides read TGTGCCAGCAGCTTAGTTAAGGGAGGGAGGACTGAAGCTTTCTTT. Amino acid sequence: CASSLVKGGRTEAFF.

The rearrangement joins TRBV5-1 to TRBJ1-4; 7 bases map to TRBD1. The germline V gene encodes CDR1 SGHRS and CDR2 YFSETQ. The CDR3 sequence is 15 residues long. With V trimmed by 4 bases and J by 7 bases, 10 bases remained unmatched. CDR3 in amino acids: CASSGMTGPREKLFF. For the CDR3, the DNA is TGCGCCAGCAGCGGGATGACAGGGCCTCGTGAAAAACTGTTTTTT.

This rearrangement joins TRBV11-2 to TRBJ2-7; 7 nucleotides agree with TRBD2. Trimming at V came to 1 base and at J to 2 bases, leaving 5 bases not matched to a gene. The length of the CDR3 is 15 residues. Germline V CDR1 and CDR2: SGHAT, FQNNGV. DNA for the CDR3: TGTGCCAGCAGCTTAGCCGGGACTAAAGCCTACGAGCAGTACTTC. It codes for CASSLAGTKAYEQYF.

The CDR3 protein is CASSDRRQGGAGEQFF. The CDR3 bases are TGTGCCAGCAGCGATCGCCGACAGGGAGGTGCGGGTGAGCAGTTCTTC. The chain joins TRBV9 to TRBJ2-1; TRBD1 might be the D (7 bases). This CDR3 has 16 amino acids. The germline CDR1 and CDR2 sequences are SGDLS and YYNGEE. With 3 bases removed from V and 9 bases from J, the gap between germline ends came to 22 bases.

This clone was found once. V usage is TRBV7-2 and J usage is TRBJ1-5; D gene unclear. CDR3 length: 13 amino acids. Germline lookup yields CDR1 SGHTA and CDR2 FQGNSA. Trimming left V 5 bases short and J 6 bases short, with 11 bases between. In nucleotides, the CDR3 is TGTGCCAGCAGCCCCCGGTGGGCTCAGCCCCAGCATTTT. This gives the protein CASSPRWAQPQHF.

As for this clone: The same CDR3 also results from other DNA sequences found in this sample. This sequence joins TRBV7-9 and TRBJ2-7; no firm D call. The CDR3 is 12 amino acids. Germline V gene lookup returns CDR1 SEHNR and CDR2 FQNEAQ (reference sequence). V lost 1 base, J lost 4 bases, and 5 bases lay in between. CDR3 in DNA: TGTGCCAGCAGCTTAGTGGGATACGAGCAGTACTTC. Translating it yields CASSLVGYEQYF. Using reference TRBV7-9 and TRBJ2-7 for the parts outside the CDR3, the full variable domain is DTGVSQNPRHKITKRGQNVTFRCDPISEHNRLYWYRQTLGQGPEFLTYFQNEAQLEKSRLLSDRFSAERPKGSFSTLEIQRTEQGDSAMYLCASSLVGYEQYFGPGTRLTVT.

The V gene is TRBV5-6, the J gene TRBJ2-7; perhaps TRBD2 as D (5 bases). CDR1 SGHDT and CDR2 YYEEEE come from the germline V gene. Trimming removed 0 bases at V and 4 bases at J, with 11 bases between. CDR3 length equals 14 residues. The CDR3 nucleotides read TGTGCCAGCAGCTTGGGCAGAGGGAAGTACGAGCAGTACTTC. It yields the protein CASSLGRGKYEQYF.

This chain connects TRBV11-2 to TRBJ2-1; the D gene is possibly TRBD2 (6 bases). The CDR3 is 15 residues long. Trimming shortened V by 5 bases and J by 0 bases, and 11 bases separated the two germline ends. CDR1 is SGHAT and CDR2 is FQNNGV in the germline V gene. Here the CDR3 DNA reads TGTGCCAGCAGCACGGGAGCGGCCTCCTACAATGAGCAGTTCTTC. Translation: CASSTGAASYNEQFF.

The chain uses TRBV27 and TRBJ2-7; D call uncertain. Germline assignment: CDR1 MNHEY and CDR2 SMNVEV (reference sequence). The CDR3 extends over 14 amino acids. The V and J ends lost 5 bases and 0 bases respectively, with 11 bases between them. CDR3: CASSLSPPSYEQYF. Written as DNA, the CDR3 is TGTGCCAGCAGTCTAAGCCCCCCCTCCTACGAGCAGTACTTC.

CDR3 in amino acids: CASSLAAAGGTNEQFF. The CDR3 DNA is TGTGCCAGCAGCTTGGCAGCTGCGGGAGGGACGAATGAGCAGTTCTTC. This chain links TRBV5-4 with TRBJ2-1; 9 bases are a match to TRBD2. The V segment lost 0 bases and the J segment 7 bases; nucleotides outside the gene matches: 8. The length of the CDR3 is 16 residues. The germline V gene encodes CDR1 SGHNT and CDR2 YYREEE (reference sequence). Complete variable domain (other parts from reference TRBV5-4 and TRBJ2-1): ETGVTQSPTHLIKTRGQQVTLRCSSQSGHNTVSWYQQALGQGPQFIFQYYREEENGRGNFPPRFSGLQFPNYSSELNVNALELDDSALYLCASSLAAAGGTNEQFFGPGTRLTVL.

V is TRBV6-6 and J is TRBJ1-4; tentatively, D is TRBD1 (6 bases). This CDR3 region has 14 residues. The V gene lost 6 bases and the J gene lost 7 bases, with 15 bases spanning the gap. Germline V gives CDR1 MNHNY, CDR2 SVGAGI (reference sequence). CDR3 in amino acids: CASRLTSRGEKLFF. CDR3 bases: TGTGCCAGCAGACTTACGTCCAGGGGTGAAAAACTGTTTTTT.

The CDR3 DNA is TGTGCCAGCAGCTTATCCCGACAGGGGCGCTACGAGCAGTACTTC. This encodes CASSLSRQGRYEQYF. The chain joins TRBV11-2 to TRBJ2-7, with TRBD1 identical over 8 bases. V lost 2 bases to trimming and J lost 3 bases; unmatched junction nucleotides: 6. The CDR3 is 15 residues long. CDR1 is SGHAT and CDR2 is FQNNGV in the germline V gene.

CDR3 nucleotides: TGTGCCAGCAGCTTACGAAACACCGGGGAGCTGTTTTTT. It encodes CASSLRNTGELFF. The genes are TRBV7-6 and TRBJ2-2; D gene ambiguous. Germline V CDR1 and CDR2: SGHVS, FNYEAQ. Trimming cost V 2 bases and J 2 bases, with 3 bases left between them. The CDR3 is 13 amino acids. Full variable domain (remainder filled in from reference TRBV7-6 and TRBJ2-2): GAGVSQSPRYKVTKRGQDVALRCDPISGHVSLYWYRQALGQGPEFLTYFNYEAQQDKSGLPNDRFSAERPEGSISTLTIQRTEQRDSAMYRCASSLRNTGELFFGEGSRLTVL.

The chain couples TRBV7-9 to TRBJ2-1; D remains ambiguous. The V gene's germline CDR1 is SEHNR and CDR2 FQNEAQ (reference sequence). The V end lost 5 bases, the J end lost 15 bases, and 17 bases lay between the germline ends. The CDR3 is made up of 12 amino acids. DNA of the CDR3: TGTGCCAGCAGCACCGGGCAGGCTAAATTGTTCTTC. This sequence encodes CASSTGQAKLFF.